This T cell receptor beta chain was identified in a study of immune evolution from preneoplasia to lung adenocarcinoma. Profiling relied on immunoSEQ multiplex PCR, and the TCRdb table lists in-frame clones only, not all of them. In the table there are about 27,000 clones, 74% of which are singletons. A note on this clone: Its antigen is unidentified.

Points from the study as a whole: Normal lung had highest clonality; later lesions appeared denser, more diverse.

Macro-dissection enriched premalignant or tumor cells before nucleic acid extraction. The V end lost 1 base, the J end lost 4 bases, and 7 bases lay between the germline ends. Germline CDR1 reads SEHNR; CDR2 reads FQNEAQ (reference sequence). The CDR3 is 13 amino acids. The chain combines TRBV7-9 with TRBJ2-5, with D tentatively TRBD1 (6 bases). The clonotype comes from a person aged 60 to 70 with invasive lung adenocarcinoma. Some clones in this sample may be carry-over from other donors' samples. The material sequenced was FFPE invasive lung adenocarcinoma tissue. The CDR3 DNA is TGTGCCAGCAGCTTAGTAGGGGGAGAGACCCAGTACTTC. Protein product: CASSLVGGETQYF.